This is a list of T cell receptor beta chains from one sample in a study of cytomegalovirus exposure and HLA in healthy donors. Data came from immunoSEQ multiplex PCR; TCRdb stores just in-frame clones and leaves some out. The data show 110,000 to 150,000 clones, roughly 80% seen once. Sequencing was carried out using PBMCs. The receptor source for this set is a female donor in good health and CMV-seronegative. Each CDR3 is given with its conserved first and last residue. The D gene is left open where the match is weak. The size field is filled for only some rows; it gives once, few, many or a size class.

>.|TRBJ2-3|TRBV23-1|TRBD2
TGCGCCAGCAGTCAATCCTCGGGACTAGCCAAATGCACAGATACGCAGTATTTT
CASSQSSGLAKCTDTQYF
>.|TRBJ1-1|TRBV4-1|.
TGCGCCAGCAGCCAAGCCCAGGCGGGGTCCACTGAAGCTTTCTTT
CASSQAQAGSTEAFF
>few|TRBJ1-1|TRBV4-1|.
TGCGCCAGCAGCCCTTCGCCGGGGGACACTGAAGCTTTCTTT
CASSPSPGDTEAFF
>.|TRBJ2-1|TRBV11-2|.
TGTGCCAGCAGCTTAGACTCGCCGCGGCAGTTCTTC
CASSLDSPRQFF
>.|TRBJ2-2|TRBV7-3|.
TGTGCCAGCCGGGGGACCGGGGAGCTGTTTTTT
CASRGTGELFF
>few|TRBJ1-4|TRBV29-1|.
TGCAGCGGTTCACAGGGTATCGGTGAAAAACTGTTTTTT
CSGSQGIGEKLFF
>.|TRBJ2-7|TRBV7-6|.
TGTGCCAGCAGCTTAGCGGGCCAGGGGTCCCACGAGCAGTACTTC
CASSLAGQGSHEQYF
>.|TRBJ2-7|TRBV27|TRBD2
TGTGCCAGCAGCCCAGCGGGATCTTCCTACGAGCAGTACTTC
CASSPAGSSYEQYF
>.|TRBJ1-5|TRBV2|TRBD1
TGTGCCAGCAGCGTTACAGGGGGCTCAGTGAGCAATCAGCCCCAGCATTTT
CASSVTGGSVSNQPQHF
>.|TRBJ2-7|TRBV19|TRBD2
TGTGCCAGTAGTCTCTCTAGCGGCTACGAGCAGTACTTC
CASSLSSGYEQYF
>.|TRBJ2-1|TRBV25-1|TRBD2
TGTGCCAGCAGTGGAGCGGGACTAGCGGGAGGATATGAGCAGTTCTTC
CASSGAGLAGGYEQFF
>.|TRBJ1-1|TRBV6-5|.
TGTGCCAGCAGACCAGACAGGATGAACACTGAAGCTTTCTTT
CASRPDRMNTEAFF
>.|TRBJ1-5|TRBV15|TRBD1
TGTGCCACCAGCAAGTTGTATATCGACAGGGGTAGTCAGCCCCAGCATTTT
CATSKLYIDRGSQPQHF
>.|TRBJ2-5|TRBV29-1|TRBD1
TGCAGCGTAACAGGGGTGGGGGAGACCCAGTACTTC
CSVTGVGETQYF
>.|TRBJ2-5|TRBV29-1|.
TGCAGCGTTGAAGCGGTAGGAGGTTTGGGGCAAGAGACCCAGTACTTC
CSVEAVGGLGQETQYF
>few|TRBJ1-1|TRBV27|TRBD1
TGTGCCCCAATCCTCCCGACAGGGTCGAACACTGAAGCTTTCTTT
CAPILPTGSNTEAFF
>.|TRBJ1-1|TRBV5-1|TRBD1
TGCGCCAGCAGCTTAGGAACCGACAGGGGTTCGGGTTTCGTTACTGAAGCTTTCTTT
CASSLGTDRGSGFVTEAFF
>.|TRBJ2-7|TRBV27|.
TGTGCCAGCAGTCCCCGTCCCGAAACTAGCGAGCAGTACTTC
CASSPRPETSEQYF
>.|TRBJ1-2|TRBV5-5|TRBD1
TGTGCCAGCAGCCCGTACCGGGACAGGGCTTCTAACTATGGCTACACCTTC
CASSPYRDRASNYGYTF
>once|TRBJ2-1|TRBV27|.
TGTGCCAGCAGTTCATCACTCCGGGGATACAATGAGCAGTTCTTC
CASSSSLRGYNEQFF
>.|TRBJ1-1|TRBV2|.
TGTGCCAGCTCAGATGGGGACACTAAGAACACTGAAGCTTTCTTT
CASSDGDTKNTEAFF
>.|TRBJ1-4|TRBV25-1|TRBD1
TGTGCCAGCAGTGAATTGGACAGGGAGATTGAAAAACTGTTTTTT
CASSELDREIEKLFF
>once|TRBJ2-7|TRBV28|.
TGTGCCAGCAGTAGGCGTGCGGGTGTCTACGAGCAGTACTTC
CASSRRAGVYEQYF
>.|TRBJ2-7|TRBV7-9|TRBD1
TGTGCCAGCAGCTTAGTGGGGACAGGGGGCCCCGAGCAGTACTTC
CASSLVGTGGPEQYF
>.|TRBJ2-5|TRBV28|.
TGTGCCAGCAGTTTCGGCAGGGAAGAGACCCAGTACTTC
CASSFGREETQYF
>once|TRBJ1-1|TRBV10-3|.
TGTGCCATCAGTGACCGGACAGATTTGAACACTGAAGCTTTCTTT
CAISDRTDLNTEAFF
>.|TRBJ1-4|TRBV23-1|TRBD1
TGCGCCAGCAGTCAAATCTGTGGACAGGGTGGCCCTACCTTTAATGAAAAACTGTTTTTT
CASSQICGQGGPTFNEKLFF
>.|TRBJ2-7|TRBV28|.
TGTGCCAGCACTACTATGGGTCGGAGCTCCTACGAGCAGTACTTC
CASTTMGRSSYEQYF
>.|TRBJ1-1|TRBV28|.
TGTGCCAGCAGCTCCTCCGGGGGACCCGGTGGGACTGAAGCTTTCTTT
CASSSSGGPGGTEAFF
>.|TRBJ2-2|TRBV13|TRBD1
TGTGCCAGCAGCCGTGGACAGGTCAACACCGGGGAGCTGTTTTTT
CASSRGQVNTGELFF
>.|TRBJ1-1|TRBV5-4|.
TGTGCCAGCAGCTTAGTCGGGTCCACAGAAGCTTTCTTT
CASSLVGSTEAFF
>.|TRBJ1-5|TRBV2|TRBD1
TGTGCCAGCAGTGAAGGGTGGACAGGCCGCAATCAGCCCCAGCATTTT
CASSEGWTGRNQPQHF
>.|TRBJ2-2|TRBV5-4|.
TGTGCCAGCAGCTCCTCCGGGGGTGGGAACACCGGGGAGCTGTTTTTT
CASSSSGGGNTGELFF
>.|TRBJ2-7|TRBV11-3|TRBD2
TGTGCCAGCAGCTTTCTAGCGGGTGCTAACTACGAGCAGTACTTC
CASSFLAGANYEQYF
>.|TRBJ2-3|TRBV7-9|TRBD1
TGTGCCAGCAGCGTGGGGACAGGGTTTAGCGATACGCAGTATTTT
CASSVGTGFSDTQYF
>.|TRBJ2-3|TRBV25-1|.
TGTGCCAGCAGTGAGTTCGGGTCAGCAGATACGCAGTATTTT
CASSEFGSADTQYF
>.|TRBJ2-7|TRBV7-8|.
TGTGCCAGCAGCTCGCAGACAGCCTCCTACGAGCAGTACTTC
CASSSQTASYEQYF
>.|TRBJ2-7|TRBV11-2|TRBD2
TGTGCCAGCAGCCTAGGGGGACTAGCGGGATACGAGCAGTACTTC
CASSLGGLAGYEQYF
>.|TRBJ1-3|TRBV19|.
TGTGCCAGTAGTCCCCTGGACACCCGAAACACCATATATTTT
CASSPLDTRNTIYF
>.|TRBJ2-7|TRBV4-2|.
TGTGCCAGCAGCCAAGGAGGGGGAGGGAGGGAGATGGGCGAGCAGTACTTC
CASSQGGGGREMGEQYF
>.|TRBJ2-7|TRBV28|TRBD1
TGTGCCAGCAGCGGGACAGTTTATCCCTACGAGCAGTACTTC
CASSGTVYPYEQYF
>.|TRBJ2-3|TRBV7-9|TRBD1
TGTGCCAGCAGTCAGACAGGGACAGGCACAGATACGCAGTATTTT
CASSQTGTGTDTQYF
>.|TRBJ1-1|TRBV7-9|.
TGTGCCAGCAGCGGACGGACTGTGAACACTGAAGCTTTCTTT
CASSGRTVNTEAFF
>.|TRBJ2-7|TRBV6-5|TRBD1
TGTGCCAGCAGGTACTCCGGGACAGGGACCAACTACGAGCAGTACTTC
CASRYSGTGTNYEQYF
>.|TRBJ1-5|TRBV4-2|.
TGTGCCAGCAGCCAAGTGAAGGGAGAGAAAAATCAGCCCCAGCATTTT
CASSQVKGEKNQPQHF
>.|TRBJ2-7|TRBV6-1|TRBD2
TGTGCCAGCAGTGCTAGCGGGAGTTGGAAGGAGCAGTACTTC
CASSASGSWKEQYF
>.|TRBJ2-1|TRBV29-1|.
TGCAGCGTTGATACGCTAGAGTCCTACAATGAGCAGTTCTTC
CSVDTLESYNEQFF
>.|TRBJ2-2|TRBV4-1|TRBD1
TGCGCCAGCAGCCAACGGGGACAGGGAACGCCCGGGGAGCTGTTTTTT
CASSQRGQGTPGELFF
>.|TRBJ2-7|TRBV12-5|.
TGTGCTAGTTCAGCAGGGGTAACCTACGAGCAGTACTTC
CASSAGVTYEQYF
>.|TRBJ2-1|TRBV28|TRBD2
TGTGCCAGCAGATTGACTAGCGGACGCTCCTACAATGAGCAGTTCTTC
CASRLTSGRSYNEQFF
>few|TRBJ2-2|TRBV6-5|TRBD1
TGTGCCAGCAGCCCATCCGGGACAGTAACCGGGGAGCTGTTTTTT
CASSPSGTVTGELFF
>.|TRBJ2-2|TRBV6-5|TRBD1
TGTGCCAGCAGTTACTCTTCTACAGGGGGCCCCGGGGAGCTGTTTTTT
CASSYSSTGGPGELFF
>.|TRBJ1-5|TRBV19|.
TGTGCCAGTAGTATATTTCAGGGAACGCCCCAGCATTTT
CASSIFQGTPQHF
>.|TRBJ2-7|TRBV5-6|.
TGTGCCAGCAGCCTCTCCTCTTACGAGCAGTACTTC
CASSLSSYEQYF
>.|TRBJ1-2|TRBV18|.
TGTGCCAGCTCACCCGGGGAGTCCTATGGCTACACCTTC
CASSPGESYGYTF
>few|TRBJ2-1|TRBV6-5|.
TGTGCCAGCAGGATGACACGGACTCCTCTCAATGAGCAGTTCTTC
CASRMTRTPLNEQFF
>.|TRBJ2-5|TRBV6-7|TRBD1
TGTGCCGGCGCTACAGGACAGGGGGAGGGAGAGACCCAGTACTTC
CAGATGQGEGETQYF
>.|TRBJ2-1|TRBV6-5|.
TGTGCCAGCAGCCCGGTTCGGGGTGAGCAGTTCTTC
CASSPVRGEQFF
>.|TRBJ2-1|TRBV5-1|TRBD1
TGCGCCAGCAGCAGAGGAGGGGACAGGGCCTACAATGAGCAGTTCTTC
CASSRGGDRAYNEQFF